The 26 T cell receptor beta chains in this list originate from one sample, sequenced in a study of CD8 T cells in ankylosing spondylitis. Study-level results: Seven or eight highly homologous variants formed a TCR beta motif that appeared characteristic of ankylosing spondylitis blood.

TCRdb re-derived calls from the 5' RACE reads in MiXCR, one entry per CDR3 protein. This table holds 390,000 or so distinct CDR3 sequences, 20% to 25% found once. Their recognized antigens are unknown. The sequenced sample was blood, either unsorted or a sorted T cell fraction (not recorded which). All receptors come from a male donor with ankylosing spondylitis.

This clonotype was picked up many times. The V gene is TRBV12-3 or TRBV12-4, the J gene TRBJ2-5; 8 positions match TRBD1. J lost 4 bases, V lost 7 bases, and 5 bases had no gene match. The CDR3 is 13 residues long. This CDR3 is CASTRTGTETQYF. CDR3 nucleotide sequence: TGTGCCAGCACCAGGACAGGGACAGAGACCCAGTACTTC.

This clonotype was counted only a few times. The chain employs TRBV20-1 and TRBJ1-1; D uncertain. V lost 2 bases, J lost 7 bases, and 17 bases lay in between. CDR3 length equals 14 residues. Germline CDR1 reads DFQATT; CDR2 reads SNEGSKA (reference sequence). CDR3 bases: TGCAGTGCTAGATCGGTTAGAGGTCGGGGTGAAGCTTTCTTT. It specifies CSARSVRGRGEAFF.

This clonotype was seen only a few times. The gene calls are TRBV29-1 and TRBJ1-2, with D maybe TRBD1 (6 bases). Germline CDR1 is SQVTM and CDR2 is ANQGSEA. The CDR3 is made up of 14 amino acids. The V end lost 3 bases, the J end lost 3 bases, and 14 bases lay between the germline ends. This CDR3 reads CSVEGEGGYYGYTF. As DNA, the CDR3 is TGCAGCGTTGAGGGCGAGGGGGGATACTATGGCTACACCTTC.

In this sample, this clonotype turned up a few times. The chain employs TRBV9 and TRBJ2-1, with D hard to call. This CDR3 has 12 residues. The V end lost 0 bases, the J end lost 7 bases, and 5 bases lay between the germline ends. CDR1 is SGDLS and CDR2 is YYNGEE in the germline V gene. The CDR3 sequence is CASSVVRNEQFF. CDR3 nucleotide sequence: TGTGCCAGCAGCGTAGTGAGGAATGAGCAGTTCTTC.

The table lists this clonotype with a few counts. The CDR3 region has the DNA TGCGCCAGCAGCCGGGACTACCAAGAGACCCAGTACTTC. It codes for CASSRDYQETQYF. This rearrangement joins TRBV5-1 to TRBJ2-5, with D possibly being TRBD2 (6 bases). The CDR3 runs to 13 residues. CDR1 and CDR2 from the germline V gene are SGHRS and YFSETQ. Trimming left V 4 bases short and J 0 bases short, with 7 bases between.

The table lists this clonotype with a few counts. The chain uses TRBV15 and TRBJ2-2; tentatively, D is TRBD2 (7 bases). The CDR3 spans 15 residues. V was shortened by 8 bases and J by 2 bases, with 15 bases between the two germline ends. Germline CDR1 reads LNHNV; CDR2 reads YYDKDF (reference sequence). This chain's CDR3 is CATEWGGRNTGELFF. Here the CDR3 DNA reads TGTGCCACCGAATGGGGGGGGCGAAACACCGGGGAGCTGTTTTTT.

This clonotype was observed a few times. The chain has TRBV5-1 and TRBJ2-7, with 8 bases that match TRBD2. Germline trimming cut 0 bases from V and 0 bases from J; bases unmatched to any gene: 5. This CDR3 contains 16 residues. The V gene's germline CDR1 is SGHRS and CDR2 YFSETQ. The CDR3 protein is CASSLDSSGSSYEQYF. The DNA of the CDR3 is TGCGCCAGCAGCTTGGATTCAAGCGGGAGCTCCTACGAGCAGTACTTC.

The chain joins TRBV20-1 to TRBJ1-3; 8 nucleotides line up with TRBD1. V shed 3 bases and J 2 bases; nucleotides not matched to a gene: 6. The CDR3 length is 15 residues. Germline V gene lookup returns CDR1 DFQATT and CDR2 SNEGSKA (reference sequence). The chain's CDR3 is CSASRDRQPGNTIYF. Written as DNA, the CDR3 is TGCAGTGCTAGCCGGGACAGGCAACCTGGAAACACCATATATTTT.

This chain links TRBV4-2 with TRBJ2-5; TRBD2 aligns across 13 bases. V lost 0 bases and J lost 0; bases outside the gene matches: 4. The CDR3 sequence is 18 residues long. Germline V gives CDR1 LGHNA, CDR2 YNFKEQ. In nucleotides, the CDR3 is TGTGCCAGCAGCCAAGAGGAACTAGCGGGAGGGTACCAAGAGACCCAGTACTTC. Protein sequence: CASSQEELAGGYQETQYF.

This clonotype was recorded a few times. The chain employs TRBV27 and TRBJ2-1, with a weak D call TRBD1 (6 bases). The germline CDR1 and CDR2 sequences are MNHEY and SMNVEV (reference sequence). Trimming left V 5 bases short and J 4 bases short, with 27 bases between. This CDR3 region has 19 residues. CDR3 sequence (DNA): TGTGCCAGCAGTCCCGGCCCGGGACACCAAACGGTGGGTTACAATGAGCAGTTCTTC. Amino acid sequence: CASSPGPGHQTVGYNEQFF.

The gene calls are TRBV20-1 and TRBJ2-7; 11 bases match TRBD1. The germline V gene encodes CDR1 DFQATT and CDR2 SNEGSKA (reference sequence). After removal of 1 base from V and 3 bases from J, the junction contained 2 bases not matched to a gene. This CDR3 is 14 amino acids long. The CDR3 nucleotides read TGCAGTGCTAGAGTGGGACAGGGGGACTACGAGCAGTACTTC. It encodes CSARVGQGDYEQYF.

This clonotype was found a few times. The CDR3 coding sequence is TGTGCCAGCAGCCTTGTAGCGGGCCCAAACAATGAGCAGTTCTTC. Translation gives CASSLVAGPNNEQFF. The gene calls are TRBV4-2 and TRBJ2-1; 7 bases are shared with TRBD2. The CDR3 is 15 residues long. Trimming at V came to 4 bases and at J to 5 bases, leaving 8 bases not matched to a gene. CDR1 and CDR2 (germline): LGHNA, YNFKEQ.

Only a few counts were recorded for this clonotype. The chain recombines TRBV6-1 with TRBJ2-7; D possibly corresponds to TRBD1 (5 bases). The length of the CDR3 is 13 residues. Germline V lookup: CDR1 MNHNS, CDR2 SASEGT. V lost 5 bases, J lost 6 bases, and 14 bases lay in between. CDR3 sequence reads: CASSQGSRAEQYF. For the CDR3, the DNA is TGTGCCAGCAGTCAGGGATCCCGGGCCGAGCAGTACTTC.

The chain is built from TRBV7-2 and TRBJ2-1; a weak D match, TRBD1 (5 bases). The V gene's germline CDR1 is SGHTA and CDR2 FQGNSA. Trimming cost V 1 base and J 2 bases, with 9 bases left between them. There are 15 residues in the CDR3. The CDR3 bases are TGTGCCAGCAGCTTAGACAGGTCGCCCTACAATGAGCAGTTCTTC. It codes for CASSLDRSPYNEQFF.

This clonotype was counted a few times. V and J are TRBV20-1 and TRBJ1-5; TRBD1 is a possible D gene (5 bases). In germline, CDR1 is DFQATT, CDR2 SNEGSKA (reference sequence). CDR3 length: 13 residues. The V and J ends lost 6 bases and 5 bases respectively, with 14 bases between them. The CDR3 DNA reads as TGCAGTGCACGAAGGGGCAGGGATCAGCCCCAGCATTTT. This codes for CSARRGRDQPQHF.

Worth noting for this clonotype: An end of the junction differs from the germline gene, which may be a read error. The gene calls are TRBV18 and TRBJ2-5, with 8 bases matching TRBD2. The CDR3 runs 14 residues. The germline V gene encodes CDR1 KGHSH and CDR2 LQKENI. The CDR3 loop reads CASSQAGEGETQCF. The CDR3 DNA follows: TGTGCCAGCTCACAAGCGGGAGAAGGCGAGACCCAGTGCTTC.

The chain employs TRBV28 and TRBJ2-7, with 9 bases lining up with TRBD1. The CDR3 contains 16 residues. Germline assignment: CDR1 MDHEN and CDR2 SYDVKM. Trimming at V came to 5 bases and at J to 3 bases, leaving 11 bases not matched to a gene. The CDR3 DNA follows: TGTGCCAGCAGTCTTTTGGGAGGGACAGGGCACTACGAGCAGTACTTC. Its protein is CASSLLGGTGHYEQYF.

This clonotype was seen more than once but under ten times. J is TRBJ2-7 and V is TRBV4-1; TRBD2 agrees at 9 bases. CDR1 and CDR2 (germline): MGHRA, YSYEKL. CDR3 length: 15 residues. The V gene end was trimmed by 1 base and the J gene end by 7 bases; junction bases not matched to a gene: 8. CDR3 loop: CASSQANLREGEQYF. The CDR3 nucleotides are TGCGCCAGCAGCCAAGCAAATCTGCGGGAGGGGGAGCAGTACTTC.

This clonotype was observed a handful of times. V gene TRBV20-1 combines with J gene TRBJ2-7, with 12 positions matching TRBD2. The CDR3 is made up of 16 amino acids. Germline-derived CDR1 and CDR2 are DFQATT and SNEGSKA (reference sequence). V lost 1 base and J lost 3; bases outside the gene matches: 7. CDR3 nucleotide sequence: TGCAGTGCTAGAGGGCTGCTAGCGGGAGGGCGCTACGAGCAGTACTTC. It is translated as CSARGLLAGGRYEQYF.

J is TRBJ1-1 and V is TRBV11-2; D is unresolved. V was cut by 1 base and J by 4 bases, with 7 bases left in between. CDR1 is SGHAT and CDR2 is FQNNGV in the germline V gene. CDR3 length: 13 residues. In nucleotides, the CDR3 is TGTGCCAGCAGCTTAGGGGGAATCACTGAAGCTTTCTTT. Translating gives CASSLGGITEAFF.

This chain joins TRBV28 and TRBJ2-1; D is possibly TRBD2 (6 bases). Trimming stripped 7 bases from V and 0 bases from J, with 13 bases between. Germline lookup yields CDR1 MDHEN and CDR2 SYDVKM. The CDR3 sequence is 15 residues long. CDR3 protein: CASNLPGSSYNEQFF. As DNA, the CDR3 is TGTGCCAGCAACCTTCCCGGGAGCTCCTACAATGAGCAGTTCTTC.

The chain has TRBV7-2 and TRBJ2-1; the match to TRBD2 covers 9 bases. CDR3 length: 16 amino acids. V was pared by 2 bases and J by 7 bases, with 9 bases of the junction left unmatched. Germline CDR1 SGHTA, CDR2 FQGNSA. The CDR3 here is CASSLRFAGGANEQFF. The CDR3 DNA sequence: TGTGCCAGCAGCTTACGGTTTGCGGGAGGGGCGAATGAGCAGTTCTTC.

The J gene is TRBJ1-1, the V gene TRBV28; no definite D call. The V gene lost 7 bases and the J gene lost 5 bases, with 17 bases spanning the gap. Germline V lookup: CDR1 MDHEN, CDR2 SYDVKM. The CDR3 is 14 amino acids. The chain's CDR3 is CASNPVLGNTEAFF. Here the CDR3 DNA reads TGTGCCAGCAACCCGGTCTTAGGGAATACTGAAGCTTTCTTT.

This sequence joins TRBV4-1 and TRBJ2-6, with D possibly matching TRBD2 (5 bases). The germline V and J ends were trimmed by 6 bases and 2 bases, with 14 bases remaining between them. CDR3 length equals 16 residues. Looked up from germline, CDR1 is MGHRA and CDR2 is YSYEKL. In DNA form, the CDR3 reads TGCGCCAGCAGTTTAACTAGGGCTGCTGGGGCCAACGTCCTGACTTTC. Its protein is CASSLTRAAGANVLTF.

The chain has TRBV29-1 and TRBJ1-1; tentative D call: TRBD1 (5 bases). V lost 8 bases, J lost 4 bases, and 20 bases lay in between. This CDR3 is built from 14 residues. Per germline, CDR1 SQVTM and CDR2 ANQGSEA. CDR3 sequence: CSTKSGGVGTEAFF. The CDR3 region has the DNA TGCAGCACCAAATCCGGGGGGGTTGGCACTGAAGCTTTCTTT. The whole variable domain, remainder taken from reference TRBV29-1 and TRBJ1-1, is SAVISQKPSRDICQRGTSLTIQCQVDSQVTMMFWYRQQPGQSLTLIATANQGSEATYESGFVIDKFPISRPNLTFSTLTVSNMSPEDSSIYLCSTKSGGVGTEAFFGQGTRLTVV.

V usage is TRBV5-5 and J usage is TRBJ2-7; D is unresolved. This CDR3 has 14 residues. Trimming shortened V by 4 bases and J by 0 bases, and 11 bases separated the two germline ends. The V gene's germline CDR1 is SGHKS and CDR2 YYEKEE (reference sequence). The CDR3 here is CASSLLVNSYEQYF. CDR3 bases: TGTGCCAGCAGCCTGCTAGTGAACTCCTACGAGCAGTACTTC.